This T cell receptor (beta chain) comes out of a study of CD8 T cells in Susac syndrome. Trimming took off 1 base at V and 7 bases at J, with 12 bases between the two ends. This CDR3 spans 13 amino acids. Looked up from germline, CDR1 is SGHDT and CDR2 is YYEEEE. Sequencing of TCR beta was performed on blood CD8+ T cells and on blood CD4+ T cells. The RNA input was roughly 0.45 to 1 ug, and it was reverse transcribed with random hexamers. TCRdb re-derived calls from the immunoSEQ multiplex PCR reads in MiXCR, one entry per CDR3 protein. Here the sample spans a few hundred thousand distinct CDR3 sequences, roughly nine tenths being singletons.

The sequencing input was CD4+ T cells from PBMCs. V and J are TRBV5-6 and TRBJ2-7; D is perhaps TRBD2 (6 bases). The sequence derives from a human donor with multiple sclerosis. Here the CDR3 DNA reads TGTGCCAGCAGCTTGTCCGGGGCGGGAGAGCAGTACTTC. Amino acids: CASSLSGAGEQYF.